What follows are 3 T cell receptor beta chains derived from one specimen sequenced in a study of molecular identifiers for immune sequencing clone quantification. TCRdb analysed the PCR reads with MiXCR anew, one entry per CDR3 protein. The sample lists 85,000 to 100,000 distinct CDR3 sequences, 20% to 30% occurring once. Sequencing was carried out using naive CD8+ T cells from blood, with Jurkat cell RNA spiked in. As for subset: FACS-sorted CD8+CD4-CCR7+CD45RA+ naive T cells. The receptors shown here come from a human donor in good health. Some libraries in this study had Jurkat cell RNA spiked in.

A few counts support this clonotype. CDR3: CSAPAGVRPISYNEQFF. The CDR3 DNA reads as TGCAGTGCCCCAGCGGGTGTGCGGCCCATCTCCTACAATGAGCAGTTCTTC. This rearrangement joins TRBV20-1 to TRBJ2-1; perhaps TRBD2 as D (6 bases). The V and J ends lost 6 bases and 0 bases respectively, with 21 bases between them. Germline CDR1 DFQATT, CDR2 SNEGSKA (reference sequence). This CDR3 contains 17 residues.

This clonotype was recorded many times. The chain has TRBV2 and TRBJ2-2; 14 positions agree with TRBD2. Germline V gene data show CDR1 as SNHLY and CDR2 as FYNNEI. Trimming took 10 bases from V and 3 from J; bases not matched to a gene: 10. The CDR3 extends over 17 amino acids. The CDR3 region has the DNA TGTGCCACCCCCGGGACTAGCGGGAGCGGTGACACCGGGGAGCTGTTTTTT. This translates into CATPGTSGSGDTGELFF.

The chain has TRBV28 and TRBJ2-1; weak D call: TRBD2 (6 bases). The CDR3 runs to 16 residues. CDR1 is MDHEN, CDR2 SYDVKM, per germline. With 5 bases removed from V and 0 bases from J, the gap between germline ends came to 14 bases. This CDR3 is CASSGWDLFSYNEQFF. The CDR3 nucleotides read TGTGCCAGCAGTGGCTGGGACTTATTCTCCTACAATGAGCAGTTCTTC.